This entry lists 32 T cell receptor beta chains sequenced from one sample in a study of beta chain features in type 1 diabetes. Study-wide results and limits: There was a moderate but significant shortening of TCRB CDR3s in all four CD4+ subsets of Type 1 diabetes patients.

Antigens for these TCRs are unknown. Every isolated RNA sample was fully reverse transcribed, so sequencing captured expressed TCRB transcripts. The method was immunoSEQ multiplex PCR; TCRdb's version includes in-frame clones alone and lacks a portion of them. The sample shows around 140,000 clones, approximately 10% of them seen only once. Sequenced: central memory CD4+ T cells from blood. The receptors were sampled from a man aged 25-40 years with type 1 diabetes.

This clone came up a few times. The chain uses TRBV5-1 and TRBJ2-5, with 7 bases that match TRBD1. V dropped 0 bases and J dropped 4; count of bases not matched to a gene: 3. CDR3 length equals 14 residues. Looked up from germline, CDR1 is SGHRS and CDR2 is YFSETQ. The CDR3 nucleotides read TGCGCCAGCAGCTTGGGACAGGGACGAGAGACCCAGTACTTC. The encoded protein is CASSLGQGRETQYF.

This clone came up a few times. This rearrangement joins TRBV15 to TRBJ1-2; no definite D call. Germline V gene sequence: CDR1 LNHNV, CDR2 YYDKDF (reference sequence). This CDR3 spans 14 amino acids. Trimming removed 3 bases at V and 4 bases at J, with 12 bases between. CDR3 loop: CATSRQTESYGYTF. CDR3 nucleotides: TGTGCCACCAGCAGGCAAACTGAATCCTATGGCTACACCTTC.

This clone turned up a few times. This specimen includes other DNA sequences encoding the same CDR3. V is TRBV10-3 and J is TRBJ2-7, with 7 nucleotides matching TRBD1. The V gene's germline CDR1 is ENHRY and CDR2 SYGVKD. The CDR3 totals 15 residues. The V gene end was trimmed by 3 bases and the J gene end by 2 bases; junction bases not matched to a gene: 7. The CDR3 DNA reads TGTGCCATCAGTGATGGACAGGTCGACACCTACGAGCAGTACTTC. Translation gives CAISDGQVDTYEQYF.

The rearrangement joins TRBV5-4 to TRBJ2-1; the match to TRBD2 covers 9 bases. CDR1 and CDR2 (germline): SGHNT, YYREEE (reference sequence). With 0 bases clipped from V and 12 bases from J, the junction kept 7 bases outside the gene matches. CDR3 length equals 14 residues. As DNA, the CDR3 is TGTGCCAGCAGCTTGGTTGTAGCGGGGGATCCGCAGTTCTTC. This codes for CASSLVVAGDPQFF.

There are a few counts of this clone. The rearrangement links TRBV30 to TRBJ1-3, with D unresolved. The length of the CDR3 is 12 residues. Germline CDR1 is GTSNPN and CDR2 is SVGIG (reference sequence). Trimming removed 2 bases at V and 4 bases at J, with 6 bases between. CDR3 protein: CAWSPTGNTIYF. CDR3 DNA: TGTGCCTGGAGTCCCACAGGAAACACCATATATTTT.

The chain employs TRBV2 and TRBJ2-1, with TRBD2 matching over 8 bases. CDR3 size: 14 residues. Germline CDR1 reads SNHLY; CDR2 reads FYNNEI. Unmatched junction bases numbered 11, after V lost 7 bases and J lost 9 bases. The CDR3 protein is CASKGDSGAREQFF. CDR3 DNA: TGTGCCAGCAAAGGGGATAGCGGGGCACGTGAGCAGTTCTTC.

The chain is built from TRBV4-3 and TRBJ2-7; perhaps TRBD2 as D (5 bases). This CDR3 comprises 14 residues. V was trimmed by 0 bases and J by 12 bases, leaving 18 bases between them. Looked up from germline, CDR1 is LGHNA and CDR2 is YSLEER. CDR3 sequence reads: CASSQDLQAGVRYF. The CDR3 DNA sequence: TGCGCCAGCAGCCAAGATCTGCAGGCCGGGGTGAGGTACTTC.

Only a few counts were recorded for this clone. The chain joins TRBV4-3 to TRBJ2-4, with 7 bases fitting TRBD2. The CDR3 sequence is 15 residues long. Per the germline V gene, CDR1 is LGHNA and CDR2 is YSLEER. The ends lost 0 bases at V and 11 bases at J; junction bases unmatched: 10. The CDR3 here is CASSQDVGREGVQYF. DNA of the CDR3: TGCGCCAGCAGCCAAGATGTGGGCAGGGAGGGTGTTCAGTACTTC.

This clone showed up just a few times. J is TRBJ2-7 and V is TRBV29-1; a weak D match, TRBD2 (6 bases). V shed 3 bases and J shed 3 bases, with 15 bases lying between them. CDR3 length: 14 residues. Germline V gives CDR1 SQVTM, CDR2 ANQGSEA. The CDR3: CSVDFRGTGYEQYF. CDR3 bases: TGCAGCGTTGACTTCCGGGGGACCGGCTACGAGCAGTACTTC.

V is TRBV9 and J is TRBJ2-5; maybe TRBD2 (5 bases). The CDR3 covers 15 residues. The germline V and J ends were trimmed by 0 bases and 1 base, with 10 bases remaining between them. The germline CDR1 and CDR2 sequences are SGDLS and YYNGEE. The CDR3 is CASSVAGSSQETQYF. The CDR3 DNA follows: TGTGCCAGCAGCGTAGCGGGGTCCTCCCAAGAGACCCAGTACTTC.

This clone was counted between two and nine times. The chain joins TRBV4-1 to TRBJ2-3; D unresolved. CDR1 and CDR2 (germline): MGHRA, YSYEKL. The germline V and J ends were trimmed by 1 base and 2 bases, with 7 bases remaining between them. This CDR3 spans 14 amino acids. CDR3 bases: TGCGCCAGCAGCCAAGGTTCAGTCACAGATACGCAGTATTTT. Its protein is CASSQGSVTDTQYF.

The chain uses TRBV6-1 and TRBJ2-7; a possible D gene is TRBD2 (6 bases). The ends were cut back, 6 bases at V and 3 bases at J, with 12 bases in the middle. The length of the CDR3 is 13 residues. Germline V gene lookup returns CDR1 MNHNS and CDR2 SASEGT. CDR3 sequence: CASREGPGYEQYF. The CDR3 nucleotides read TGTGCCAGCAGGGAGGGACCGGGCTACGAGCAGTACTTC.

This chain uses TRBV28 with TRBJ2-7, with TRBD2 as a possible D gene (6 bases). The CDR3 is 13 residues long. Germline V gene lookup returns CDR1 MDHEN and CDR2 SYDVKM. The V gene lost 5 bases and the J gene lost 4 bases, with 12 bases spanning the gap. The CDR3 DNA reads TGTGCCAGCAGTCCGGGGGTCCGATACGAGCAGTACTTC. It codes for CASSPGVRYEQYF.

This clone came up a few times. The chain has TRBV15 and TRBJ2-2; 7 nucleotides line up with TRBD2. The germline V gene has CDR1 LNHNV and CDR2 YYDKDF (reference sequence). V shed 0 bases, J shed 5 bases, and the junction held 3 bases outside the gene matches. The CDR3 has 15 amino acids. CDR3 sequence: CATSRDIGGTGELFF. CDR3 nucleotides: TGTGCCACCAGCAGAGATATCGGGGGGACCGGGGAGCTGTTTTTT.

In its sample, this clone was seen a few times. The genes are TRBV29-1 and TRBJ1-5, with D unclear. This CDR3 comprises 12 residues. V lost 7 bases and J 7 bases, leaving 14 bases between the germline ends. Germline loops: CDR1 SQVTM, CDR2 ANQGSEA. CDR3 region: CSAAVNGQPQHF. As DNA, the CDR3 is TGCAGCGCTGCGGTGAATGGGCAGCCCCAGCATTTT. Filled out from reference TRBV29-1 and TRBJ1-5, the complete variable domain reads SAVISQKPSRDICQRGTSLTIQCQVDSQVTMMFWYRQQPGQSLTLIATANQGSEATYESGFVIDKFPISRPNLTFSTLTVSNMSPEDSSIYLCSAAVNGQPQHFGDGTRLSIL.

In its sample, this clone was seen a few times. The chain has TRBV5-1 and TRBJ1-2, with D possibly matching TRBD1 (5 bases). This CDR3 has 15 amino acids. The V end was cut by 0 bases, the J end by 7 bases, with 16 bases between. The V gene's germline CDR1 is SGHRS and CDR2 YFSETQ. CDR3 residues: CASSLATAGPSGYTF. Here the CDR3 DNA reads TGCGCCAGCAGCTTGGCCACGGCAGGGCCTAGTGGCTACACCTTC.

This clone was seen a few times. The chain couples TRBV29-1 to TRBJ1-1, with D unclear. The germline V gene has CDR1 SQVTM and CDR2 ANQGSEA. V lost 3 bases and J 1 base, leaving 9 bases between the germline ends. The CDR3 sequence is 13 residues long. The CDR3 spells CSVEVQWNTEAFF. DNA for the CDR3: TGCAGCGTTGAGGTCCAGTGGAACACTGAAGCTTTCTTT.

This clone has only a few counts. V usage is TRBV6-6 and J usage is TRBJ1-1, with a possible D match to TRBD1 (5 bases). The germline CDR1 and CDR2 sequences are MNHNY and SVGAGI (reference sequence). V lost 7 bases to trimming and J lost 3 bases, with 9 bases between them. The CDR3 sequence is 12 residues long. CDR3 region: CASNLGDTEAFF. Here the CDR3 DNA reads TGTGCCAGCAACCTAGGGGACACTGAAGCTTTCTTT.

The chain recombines TRBV10-3 with TRBJ1-6; 8 bases map to TRBD1. CDR3 length: 16 amino acids. Germline V gene sequence: CDR1 ENHRY, CDR2 SYGVKD. Trimming took 4 bases from V and 7 from J; bases not matched to a gene: 9. CDR3 sequence reads: CAISGGPTGGNSPLHF. The CDR3 DNA sequence: TGTGCCATCAGTGGCGGGCCTACAGGGGGGAATTCACCCCTCCACTTT.

The J gene is TRBJ1-6, the V gene TRBV5-6; 10 bases match TRBD1. The CDR3 is 14 residues long. V shed 2 bases and J 11 bases; nucleotides not matched to a gene: 4. Per germline, CDR1 SGHDT and CDR2 YYEEEE. The CDR3 loop reads CASSFGTGEAPLHF. The CDR3, as DNA: TGTGCCAGCAGCTTCGGGACAGGGGAAGCACCCCTCCACTTT.

Only a few counts were recorded for this clone. The CDR3 here is CSVAARQGEETQYF. CDR3 in DNA: TGCAGCGTGGCCGCAAGACAGGGGGAGGAGACCCAGTACTTC. This chain joins TRBV29-1 and TRBJ2-5; 9 bases align to TRBD1. The CDR3 length is 14 residues. V gave up 6 bases and J gave up 5 bases; unmatched junction bases: 10. Germline CDR1 reads SQVTM; CDR2 reads ANQGSEA.

The CDR3 sequence: CASSPTSNQPQHF. In DNA form, the CDR3 reads TGTGCCAGCTCACCCACATCAAATCAGCCCCAGCATTTT. The rearrangement joins TRBV18 to TRBJ1-5; D is undetermined. Trimming shortened V by 3 bases and J by 4 bases, and 7 bases separated the two germline ends. The CDR3 has 13 amino acids. Looked up from germline, CDR1 is KGHSH and CDR2 is LQKENI.

This clone was seen only a few times. The chain couples TRBV11-2 to TRBJ2-5; D gene uncertain. Germline V gives CDR1 SGHAT, CDR2 FQNNGV. Trimming removed 3 bases at V and 2 bases at J, with 7 bases between. The CDR3 consists of 13 residues. CDR3 coding DNA: TGTGCCAGCAGCTTGCTCAGACAAGAGACCCAGTACTTC. This gives the protein CASSLLRQETQYF. The full variable domain, rest sourced from reference TRBV11-2 and TRBJ2-5, is EAGVAQSPRYKIIEKRQSVAFWCNPISGHATLYWYQQILGQGPKLLIQFQNNGVVDDSQLPKDRFSAERLKGVDSTLKIQPAKLEDSAVYLCASSLLRQETQYFGPGTRLLVL.

This clone has a handful of counts. This chain uses TRBV29-1 with TRBJ2-1, with 9 bases matching TRBD1. V shed 2 bases, J shed 7 bases, and the junction held 3 bases outside the gene matches. The V gene's germline CDR1 is SQVTM and CDR2 ANQGSEA. The CDR3 runs to 13 residues. The CDR3 DNA reads as TGCAGCGTTGAAACAGGGGGCATAAATGAGCAGTTCTTC. Residues: CSVETGGINEQFF.

There are a few counts of this clone. This CDR3 is also generated by other DNA sequences in the sample. The chain links TRBV7-3 to TRBJ1-6, with TRBD1 identical over 8 bases. Germline CDR1 reads SGHTA; CDR2 reads FQGTGA. With V trimmed by 2 bases and J by 7 bases, 1 base remained unmatched. This CDR3 spans 14 amino acids. The CDR3 DNA reads as TGTGCCAGCAGCTTAGACAGGGGAAATTCACCCCTCCACTTT. Its protein is CASSLDRGNSPLHF.

The chain combines TRBV5-6 with TRBJ1-2; weak D call: TRBD1 (6 bases). Trimming removed 0 bases from V and 4 bases from J, with 16 bases in between. This CDR3 spans 16 amino acids. CDR1 and CDR2 (germline): SGHDT, YYEEEE. CDR3 DNA sequence: TGTGCCAGCAGCTTGGACGTCACAGGGTTCATCTATGGCTACACCTTC. Amino acids: CASSLDVTGFIYGYTF.

This clone was observed a handful of times. J is TRBJ1-1 and V is TRBV4-3, with unresolved D. From germline, CDR1 is LGHNA and CDR2 YSLEER. V lost 4 bases and J lost 4, with 13 bases in between. This CDR3 spans 14 amino acids. The CDR3 nucleotides read TGCGCCAGCAGCCTAGAATCGGGAAGCACTGAAGCTTTCTTT. It is translated as CASSLESGSTEAFF.

This clone was detected a few times. The chain recombines TRBV27 with TRBJ2-6; D possibly corresponds to TRBD1 (6 bases). Germline values: CDR1 MNHEY, CDR2 SMNVEV (reference sequence). The germline V and J ends were trimmed by 6 bases and 0 bases, with 15 bases remaining between them. CDR3 length equals 17 residues. The CDR3 protein is CASSVTGTTSGANVLTF. The CDR3 coding sequence is TGTGCCAGCAGCGTAACCGGGACAACCTCTGGGGCCAACGTCCTGACTTTC.

This clone was seen a handful of times. Other nucleotide sequences from this sample produce the same CDR3. The CDR3 region is CASSPPGREQFF. In DNA form, the CDR3 reads TGTGCCAGCTCACCTCCGGGGAGGGAGCAGTTCTTC. The genes are TRBV18 and TRBJ2-1, with D possibly being TRBD2 (6 bases). This CDR3 spans 12 amino acids. Trimming took 3 bases from V and 10 from J, leaving 10 bases between them. The germline V gene has CDR1 KGHSH and CDR2 LQKENI.

This clone has more than one count but fewer than ten. The rearrangement uses TRBV29-1 and TRBJ2-6; D not resolved. V lost 6 bases, J lost 1 base, and 4 bases lay in between. Germline V lookup: CDR1 SQVTM, CDR2 ANQGSEA. The CDR3 consists of 12 residues. The CDR3 bases are TGCAGCGTCCCGTCTGGGGCCAACGTCCTGACTTTC. Amino acid sequence: CSVPSGANVLTF. Full variable domain (outside the CDR3, taken from reference TRBV29-1 and TRBJ2-6): SAVISQKPSRDICQRGTSLTIQCQVDSQVTMMFWYRQQPGQSLTLIATANQGSEATYESGFVIDKFPISRPNLTFSTLTVSNMSPEDSSIYLCSVPSGANVLTFGAGSRLTVL.

The rearrangement joins TRBV6-5 to TRBJ1-4; D is unclear. V was clipped by 8 bases and J by 5 bases, with 18 bases between them. The CDR3 totals 15 residues. The germline gives CDR1 MNHEY, CDR2 SVGAGI. In DNA form, the CDR3 reads TGTGCCAGCGCAGTCGACCGGGAGAGAAATGAAAAACTGTTTTTT. It yields the protein CASAVDRERNEKLFF.

This chain uses TRBV7-2 with TRBJ2-7; 7 bases line up with TRBD2. V trimming: 5 bases; J trimming: 1 base; junction bases outside the gene matches: 5. CDR1 and CDR2 from the germline V gene are SGHTA and FQGNSA. This CDR3 has 14 amino acids. CDR3 region: CASSIGLVSYEQYF. The CDR3 nucleotides read TGTGCCAGCAGCATCGGACTAGTTTCCTACGAGCAGTACTTC.